This T cell receptor beta chain stems from a study of high-grade serous ovarian cancer treatment subgroups. Study summary: Mean per sample: around 14,000 reads, about 6,900 unique TCR beta rearrangements. Study-wide points: Bulk tumor TCR sequencing gave no spatial information. Tumors within one patient showed repertoire similarity of about 0.1 to 0.8. Clonal relatedness tracked neoantigen level, and by trend copy number and mutation load.

The table came from immunoSEQ multiplex PCR; TCRdb's copy has only in-frame clones and leaves some out. The sample lists around 30,000 clones; about 86% were seen once. As concerns this clone: The antigen is not known.

Tumor samples were obtained before definitive surgery or chemotherapy. The receptor's source is a human donor with high-grade serous ovarian cancer. Sequenced: tumor tissue.

CDR3 protein: CASQGLMKTGELFF. DNA of the CDR3: TGTGCCAGCCAGGGCCTAATGAAGACCGGGGAGCTGTTTTTT. The chain carries TRBV9 and TRBJ2-2; D possibly corresponds to TRBD1 (5 bases). The germline V gene encodes CDR1 SGDLS and CDR2 YYNGEE. The CDR3 spans 14 residues. V shed 7 bases and J shed 5 bases, with 15 bases lying between them. The variable domain in full, completed from reference TRBV9 and TRBJ2-2, reads DSGVTQTPKHLITATGQRVTLRCSPRSGDLSVYWYQQSLDQGLQFLIQYYNGEERAKGNILERFSAQQFPDLHSELNLSSLELGDSALYFCASQGLMKTGELFFGEGSRLTVL.